These 31 T cell receptor beta chains came from one sample sequenced in a study of PD-1 blockade in mismatch repair-deficient tumors. Method: immunoSEQ multiplex PCR; TCRdb's copy keeps in-frame clones and lacks some. The sample has under 50,000 clones; around 77% are singletons. The sequencing used PBMCs, collected before pembrolizumab treatment. These TCRs come from an adult with mismatch repair-deficient cancer.

The rearrangement uses TRBV5-4 and TRBJ2-3; 9 bases agree with TRBD2. This CDR3 comprises 14 residues. Germline V gives CDR1 SGHNT, CDR2 YYREEE (reference sequence). Trimming removed 5 bases from V and 6 bases from J; junction bases left unmatched: 7. The chain's CDR3 is CASSSREGWDTQYF. The CDR3 DNA follows: TGTGCCAGCAGTTCGCGGGAGGGCTGGGATACGCAGTATTTT.

This chain connects TRBV11-3 to TRBJ1-1; D is unclear. V was clipped by 1 base and J by 4 bases, with 4 bases between them. Looked up from germline, CDR1 is SGHNT and CDR2 is YENEEA. This CDR3 is built from 12 residues. CDR3 region: CASSLVLTEAFF. CDR3 nucleotide sequence: TGTGCCAGCAGCTTAGTACTCACTGAAGCTTTCTTT.

As DNA, the CDR3 is TGTGCCAGCAGCTCGGAACCGGGACTATCTAAGAAAGAGCAGTACTTC. Residues: CASSSEPGLSKKEQYF. The chain carries TRBV5-4 and TRBJ2-7, with 7 bases that match TRBD2. This CDR3 contains 16 residues. The V gene's germline CDR1 is SGHNT and CDR2 YYREEE (reference sequence). The V gene end was trimmed by 3 bases and the J gene end by 7 bases; junction bases not matched to a gene: 16.

V is TRBV19 and J is TRBJ2-1; 7 nucleotides align to TRBD1. Per the germline V gene, CDR1 is LNHDA and CDR2 is SQIVND (reference sequence). CDR3 length equals 15 residues. The junction had 7 bases not matched to a gene; V was cut back by 3 bases and J by 5 bases. The DNA of the CDR3 is TGTGCCAGTAGTATCTCCAGGGGGTTCGACAATGAGCAGTTCTTC. Translating it yields CASSISRGFDNEQFF. Full variable domain (missing parts from reference TRBV19 and TRBJ2-1): DGGITQSPKYLFRKEGQNVTLSCEQNLNHDAMYWYRQDPGQGLRLIYYSQIVNDFQKGDIAEGYSVSREKKESFPLTVTSAQKNPTAFYLCASSISRGFDNEQFFGPGTRLTVL.

J is TRBJ2-1 and V is TRBV10-3; D unresolved. V gave up 3 bases and J gave up 0 bases, with 9 bases separating them. CDR1 is ENHRY and CDR2 is SYGVKD in the germline V gene. This CDR3 contains 15 residues. CDR3 loop: CAISENGPSYNEQFF. The DNA of the CDR3 is TGTGCCATCAGTGAAAACGGCCCCTCCTACAATGAGCAGTTCTTC.

This clone was seen a few times. This chain links TRBV12-5 with TRBJ2-7; D not certain. The CDR3 spans 12 residues. Germline V gene data show CDR1 as LGHNT and CDR2 as FRNRAP. The V and J ends lost 7 bases and 3 bases respectively, with 10 bases between them. The CDR3 spells CASAVGLYEQYF. The CDR3 DNA reads as TGTGCTAGTGCGGTCGGTCTCTACGAGCAGTACTTC.

The chain couples TRBV7-9 to TRBJ2-1; D possibly corresponds to TRBD2 (5 bases). Germline CDR1 SEHNR, CDR2 FQNEAQ (reference sequence). There are 15 residues in the CDR3. V was pared by 0 bases and J by 4 bases, with 10 bases between. The CDR3 bases are TGTGCCAGCAGCTTAGCGAGGGAGCTTTACAATGAGCAGTTCTTC. This sequence encodes CASSLARELYNEQFF.

The chain combines TRBV10-1 with TRBJ2-1; no reliable D call. Trimming removed 0 bases from V and 6 bases from J, with 15 bases in between. Germline V lookup: CDR1 WNHNN, CDR2 SYGVQD (reference sequence). The CDR3 is made up of 16 amino acids. CDR3 DNA sequence: TGCGCCAGCAGTGAGTCACTTGCGGATCTTGGCAATGAGCAGTTCTTC. Its translation is CASSESLADLGNEQFF.

The rearrangement uses TRBV5-1 and TRBJ2-5; D possibly corresponds to TRBD2 (5 bases). Germline-derived CDR1 and CDR2 are SGHRS and YFSETQ. The ends were cut back, 1 base at V and 1 base at J, with 11 bases in the middle. The CDR3 is 15 amino acids. CDR3 in DNA: TGCGCCAGCAGCTTGATGGGAGTGACCCAAGAGACCCAGTACTTC. This sequence encodes CASSLMGVTQETQYF.

Remarks on this clone: The junction shows a germline mismatch at one end, possibly a read error. The chain carries TRBV7-7 and TRBJ2-5; perhaps D is TRBD1 or TRBD2 (5 bases each). CDR1 is SSHAT and CDR2 is FNYEAQ in the germline V gene (reference sequence). This CDR3 spans 16 amino acids. CDR3 in amino acids: CASSLGPGTDQETQYF. The CDR3 DNA reads TGTGCTAGCAGCTTAGGACCGGGGACGGATCAAGAGACCCAGTACTTC.

The V call is TRBV9, the J call TRBJ2-1; 8 nucleotides agree with TRBD2. This CDR3 spans 15 amino acids. Germline CDR1 reads SGDLS; CDR2 reads YYNGEE. The ends lost 0 bases at V and 6 bases at J; junction bases unmatched: 5. The CDR3 reads CASSVDGRATNEQFF. The CDR3 DNA reads TGTGCCAGCAGCGTAGACGGGAGGGCAACCAATGAGCAGTTCTTC.

This CDR3 is CASSLSGTKDEKLFF. DNA of the CDR3: TGTGCCAGCAGTTTATCAGGGACCAAGGACGAAAAACTGTTTTTT. This chain joins TRBV28 and TRBJ1-4, with D perhaps matching TRBD1 (5 bases). The germline V gene has CDR1 MDHEN and CDR2 SYDVKM. This CDR3 is 15 amino acids long. Deletions cut 1 base from V and 8 bases from J, with 14 bases between.

This rearrangement joins TRBV27 to TRBJ2-7; D may be TRBD1 (6 bases). CDR3 length: 14 amino acids. Germline V gene data show CDR1 as MNHEY and CDR2 as SMNVEV (reference sequence). With 6 bases removed from V and 3 bases from J, the gap between germline ends came to 15 bases. The CDR3, as DNA: TGTGCCAGCAGGCAGGGGCTAGCTATCTACGAGCAGTACTTC. Translation: CASRQGLAIYEQYF.

The V call is TRBV29-1, the J call TRBJ1-2; D call uncertain. The CDR3 spans 11 residues. The ends were cut back, 0 bases at V and 7 bases at J, with 6 bases in the middle. Germline V gene sequence: CDR1 SQVTM, CDR2 ANQGSEA. CDR3: CSVEDRGGYTF. In DNA, the CDR3 is TGCAGCGTTGAAGATCGGGGTGGCTACACCTTC.

The chain couples TRBV11-3 to TRBJ1-1; D gene uncertain. CDR1 SGHNT and CDR2 YENEEA come from the germline V gene. The CDR3 loop spans 11 amino acids. The germline V and J ends were trimmed by 5 bases and 7 bases, with 8 bases remaining between them. In DNA form, the CDR3 reads TGTGCCAGCAGCGAAGGGCTTGAAGCTTTCTTT. It translates to CASSEGLEAFF.

The chain has TRBV4-1 and TRBJ2-7, with 10 bases matching TRBD2. V was clipped by 3 bases and J by 6 bases; unmatched bases: 11. Germline CDR1 and CDR2: MGHRA and YSYEKL. The CDR3 extends over 16 amino acids. Here the CDR3 reads CASSQWLLAGVAEQYF. The CDR3 DNA reads as TGCGCCAGCAGCCAGTGGCTTCTAGCGGGAGTTGCCGAGCAGTACTTC.

The chain has TRBV9 and TRBJ2-2; TRBD2 matches at 12 bases. V lost 3 bases and J lost 7; bases outside the gene matches: 7. The germline gives CDR1 SGDLS, CDR2 YYNGEE. The CDR3 consists of 16 residues. The CDR3 sequence: CASSATSGRTHGELFF. The CDR3 DNA is TGTGCCAGCAGCGCCACTAGCGGGAGGACCCACGGGGAGCTGTTTTTT.

CDR3 nucleotides: TGTGCCAGCAGCCAATCGGGGCTTTACCCTTACGAGCAGTACTTC. It translates to CASSQSGLYPYEQYF. The chain is built from TRBV14 and TRBJ2-7; D possibly uses TRBD1 or TRBD2 (5 bases each). Trimming shortened V by 2 bases and J by 4 bases, and 15 bases separated the two germline ends. This CDR3 region has 15 residues. CDR1 SGHDN and CDR2 FVKESK come from the germline V gene.

J is TRBJ2-5 and V is TRBV7-6; either TRBD1 or TRBD2 may fit D (6 bases each). The CDR3 totals 15 residues. V lost 5 bases and J lost 7, with 20 bases in between. Germline-derived CDR1 and CDR2 are SGHVS and FNYEAQ. CDR3 residues: CASSLLAGDSATQYF. CDR3 nucleotides: TGTGCCAGCAGCCTTTTAGCAGGGGACTCGGCGACCCAGTACTTC.

The rearrangement links TRBV5-6 to TRBJ2-6, with TRBD1 identical over 12 bases. The V gene end was trimmed by 4 bases and the J gene end by 1 base; junction bases not matched to a gene: 9. CDR1 and CDR2 (germline): SGHDT, YYEEEE. The CDR3 is made up of 19 amino acids. The chain's CDR3 is CASSPPPGQGASGANVLTF. The CDR3 bases are TGTGCCAGCAGCCCCCCCCCGGGACAGGGGGCTTCTGGGGCCAACGTCCTGACTTTC.

This chain uses TRBV9 with TRBJ2-3, with 11 nucleotides matching TRBD2. The CDR3 extends over 19 amino acids. Germline assignment: CDR1 SGDLS and CDR2 YYNGEE. The trim removed 2 bases at V and 0 bases at J, leaving 11 bases unmatched. The CDR3 nucleotides are TGTGCCAGCAGCGTCGGGACTAGCGGCCGTCGGAGAAGCACAGATACGCAGTATTTT. Protein sequence: CASSVGTSGRRRSTDTQYF.

This chain joins TRBV14 and TRBJ2-1; 7 positions match TRBD2. The CDR3 is 13 residues long. J lost 3 bases, V lost 6 bases, and 2 bases had no gene match. CDR1 and CDR2 (germline): SGHDN, FVKESK. CDR3: CASRASGYNEQFF. CDR3 DNA sequence: TGTGCCAGCAGGGCTAGCGGCTACAATGAGCAGTTCTTC. The complete variable domain, with remaining parts taken from reference TRBV14 and TRBJ2-1, reads EAGVTQFPSHSVIEKGQTVTLRCDPISGHDNLYWYRRVMGKEIKFLLHFVKESKQDESGMPNNRFLAERTGGTYSTLKVQPAELEDSGVYFCASRASGYNEQFFGPGTRLTVL.

In its sample, this clone was seen a few times. CDR3 sequence reads: CASSYGQGGVYGYTF. CDR3 DNA: TGTGCCAGCAGCTATGGACAGGGGGGAGTCTATGGCTACACCTTC. This chain uses TRBV7-2 with TRBJ1-2, with TRBD1 matching over 10 bases. Trimming cost V 4 bases and J 4 bases; bases outside gene matches: 6. Germline CDR1 SGHTA, CDR2 FQGNSA. The CDR3 runs 15 residues.

This clone has a handful of counts. In nucleotides, the CDR3 is TGTGCCACCAGCAGTAGCGGGAGCCCCACAGATACGCAGTATTTT. It specifies CATSSSGSPTDTQYF. The chain recombines TRBV15 with TRBJ2-3, with 9 bases identical to TRBD2. This CDR3 is built from 15 residues. The germline gives CDR1 LNHNV, CDR2 YYDKDF (reference sequence). The J segment lost 2 bases and the V segment lost 3 bases, leaving 3 bases of the junction unmatched.

The chain has TRBV18 and TRBJ2-3, with 9 nucleotides matching TRBD2. With 3 bases clipped from V and 1 base from J, the junction kept 5 bases outside the gene matches. The CDR3 length is 16 residues. Looked up from germline, CDR1 is KGHSH and CDR2 is LQKENI. DNA of the CDR3: TGTGCCAGCTCACCGGCGGGAGGGCCTGGCACAGATACGCAGTATTTT. It specifies CASSPAGGPGTDTQYF.

This clone was seen only a few times. V and J are TRBV6-1 and TRBJ2-7; 7 bases agree with TRBD2. The CDR3 is 14 amino acids. Germline V CDR1 and CDR2: MNHNS, SASEGT. V dropped 1 base and J dropped 7; count of bases not matched to a gene: 7. The CDR3 loop is CASSEGTRKLEQYF. CDR3 bases: TGTGCCAGCAGTGAAGGGACTAGAAAGTTGGAGCAGTACTTC.

The chain carries TRBV7-9 and TRBJ2-5, with 9 bases identical to TRBD2. There are 16 residues in the CDR3. Germline loops: CDR1 SEHNR, CDR2 FQNEAQ (reference sequence). Trimming cost V 5 bases and J 2 bases; bases outside gene matches: 9. In DNA, the CDR3 is TGTGCCAGCAGCCCATTAGCGGGAGAGGTTCAAGAGACCCAGTACTTC. Residues: CASSPLAGEVQETQYF.

This clone appeared a few times. The CDR3 sequence is CAWGEGDTQYF. The CDR3 nucleotides read TGTGCCTGGGGGGAGGGAGATACGCAGTATTTT. The V and J genes are TRBV30 and TRBJ2-3, with TRBD2 identical over 7 bases. CDR3 size: 11 residues. CDR1 and CDR2 from the germline V gene are GTSNPN and SVGIG (reference sequence). With 5 bases clipped from V and 5 bases from J, the junction kept 1 base outside the gene matches.

The chain recombines TRBV7-2 with TRBJ2-7; no clear D. Germline V lookup: CDR1 SGHTA, CDR2 FQGNSA. The CDR3 sequence is 14 residues long. V was clipped by 6 bases and J by 0 bases, with 12 bases between them. The CDR3 is CASRPGGSSYEQYF. The CDR3 DNA reads TGTGCCAGCAGGCCAGGCGGAAGCTCCTACGAGCAGTACTTC. The entire variable domain, with the rest obtained from reference TRBV7-2 and TRBJ2-7, is as follows: GAGVSQSPSNKVTEKGKDVELRCDPISGHTALYWYRQSLGQGLEFLIYFQGNSAPDKSGLPSDRFSAERTGGSVSTLTIQRTQQEDSAVYLCASRPGGSSYEQYFGPGTRLTVT.

This clone has a single count. V and J are TRBV5-1 and TRBJ2-3; D not resolved. The CDR3 extends over 16 amino acids. V was trimmed by 4 bases and J by 2 bases, leaving 17 bases between them. Germline V gene lookup returns CDR1 SGHRS and CDR2 YFSETQ. As DNA, the CDR3 is TGCGCCAGCAGCCCCCGGGTTCTCCCAGCCACAGATACGCAGTATTTT. Translated: CASSPRVLPATDTQYF.

V usage is TRBV11-1 and J usage is TRBJ2-7, with D possibly being TRBD1 (5 bases). V was pared by 3 bases and J by 0 bases, with 6 bases between. Germline V gene lookup returns CDR1 SGHAT and CDR2 FQDESV (reference sequence). The CDR3 consists of 13 residues. CDR3 DNA: TGTGCCAGCAGCTTGGACAACTCCTACGAGCAGTACTTC. As protein: CASSLDNSYEQYF.